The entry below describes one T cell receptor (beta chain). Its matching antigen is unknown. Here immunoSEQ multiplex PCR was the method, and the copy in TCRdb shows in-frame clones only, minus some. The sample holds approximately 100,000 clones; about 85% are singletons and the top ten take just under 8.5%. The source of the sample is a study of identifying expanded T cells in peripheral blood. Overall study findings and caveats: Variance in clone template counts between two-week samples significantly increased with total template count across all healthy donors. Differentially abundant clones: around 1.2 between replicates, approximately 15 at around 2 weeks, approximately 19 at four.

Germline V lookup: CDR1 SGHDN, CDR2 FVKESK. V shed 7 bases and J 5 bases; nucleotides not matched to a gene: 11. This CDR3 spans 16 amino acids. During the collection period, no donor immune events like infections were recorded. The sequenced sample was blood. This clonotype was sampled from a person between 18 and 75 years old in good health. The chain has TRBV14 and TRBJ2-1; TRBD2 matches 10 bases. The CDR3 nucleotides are TGTGCCAGCACCCCGATTCCCGGGACTAGCGACAATGAGCAGTTCTTC. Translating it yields CASTPIPGTSDNEQFF.